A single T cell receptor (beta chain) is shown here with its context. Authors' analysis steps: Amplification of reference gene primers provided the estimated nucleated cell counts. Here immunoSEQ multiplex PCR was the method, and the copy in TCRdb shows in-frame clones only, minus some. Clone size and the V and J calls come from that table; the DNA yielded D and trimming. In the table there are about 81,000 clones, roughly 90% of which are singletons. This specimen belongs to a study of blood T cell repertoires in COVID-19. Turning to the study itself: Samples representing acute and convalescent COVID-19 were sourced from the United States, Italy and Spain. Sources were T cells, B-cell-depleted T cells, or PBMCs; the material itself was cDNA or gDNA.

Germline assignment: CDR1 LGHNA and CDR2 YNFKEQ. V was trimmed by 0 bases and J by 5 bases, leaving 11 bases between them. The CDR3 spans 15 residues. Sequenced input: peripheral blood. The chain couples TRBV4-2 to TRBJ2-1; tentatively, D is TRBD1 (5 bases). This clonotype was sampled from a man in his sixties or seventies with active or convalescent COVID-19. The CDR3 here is CASSQEIRVDNEQFF. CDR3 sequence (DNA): TGTGCCAGCAGCCAAGAGATCAGGGTGGACAATGAGCAGTTCTTC.